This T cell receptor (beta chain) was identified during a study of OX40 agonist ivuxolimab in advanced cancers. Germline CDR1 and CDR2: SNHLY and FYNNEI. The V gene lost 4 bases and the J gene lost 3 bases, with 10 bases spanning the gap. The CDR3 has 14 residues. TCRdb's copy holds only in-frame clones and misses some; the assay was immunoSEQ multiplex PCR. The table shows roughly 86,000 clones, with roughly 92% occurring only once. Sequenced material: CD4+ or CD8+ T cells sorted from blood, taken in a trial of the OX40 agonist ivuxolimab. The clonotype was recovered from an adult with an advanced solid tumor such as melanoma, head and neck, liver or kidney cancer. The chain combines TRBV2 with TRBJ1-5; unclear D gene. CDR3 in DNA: TGTGCCAGCAGTGGGATCAACGTCAATCAGCCCCAGCATTTT. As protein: CASSGINVNQPQHF.